This TCR beta chain was retrieved from a study of siplizumab effects on memory and regulatory T cells. Study-level findings and limits: The study found that siplizumab significantly reduced alloreactive sequences traceable to unstimulated CD4+ memory cells. Poor capture below about 10^-5 frequency left most alloreactive clones unmapped to unstimulated subsets. Naive T cells were seen as more diverse than memory cells and as major alloresponse contributors.

Clones were read by immunoSEQ multiplex PCR, and TCRdb kept only the in-frame ones, dropping some. The sample includes over 1,000 clones, 74% of them seen just once. Germline trimming cut 1 base from V and 5 bases from J; bases unmatched to any gene: 7. The CDR3 totals 17 residues. From germline, CDR1 is LNHDA and CDR2 SQIVND (reference sequence). Concerning this clone: What it recognizes is unknown.

The genes are TRBV19 and TRBJ2-1; 11 positions match TRBD2. The sequence was collected from a human donor in good health. The sequenced sample was TEMRA CD8+ T cells sorted from blood. The subset is: unstimulated CD8+ CD45RA+ effector memory T cells. The CDR3 DNA is TGTGCCAGTAGTATAGTTTGGCTAGCGGGAGGAAACAATGAGCAGTTCTTC. Translated: CASSIVWLAGGNNEQFF.